This TCR beta chain was recorded in a study of T cells in localized non-small cell lung cancer. TCRdb keeps only in-frame clones here, not all; method: immunoSEQ multiplex PCR. The sample contains 60,000 to 85,000 clones, 70% to 90% of which appear only once. This clone was seen once. Trimming took 4 bases from V and 6 from J, leaving 18 bases between them. CDR1 and CDR2 from the germline V gene are LNHDA and SQIVND (reference sequence). The CDR3 covers 15 residues. The material sequenced was peripheral blood, taken before any cancer treatment. V gene TRBV19 combines with J gene TRBJ2-5, with D possibly TRBD2 on 7 matching bases. The receptor's source is a male donor older than 55 with stage III squamous cell lung carcinoma. The CDR3 region has the DNA TGTGCCAGTAGTACCACAGGGACGGGGGGAAAGACCCAGTACTTC. It specifies CASSTTGTGGKTQYF. Full variable domain (outside the CDR3, taken from reference TRBV19 and TRBJ2-5): DGGITQSPKYLFRKEGQNVTLSCEQNLNHDAMYWYRQDPGQGLRLIYYSQIVNDFQKGDIAEGYSVSREKKESFPLTVTSAQKNPTAFYLCASSTTGTGGKTQYFGPGTRLLVL.